The 29 T cell receptor beta chains below come from one sample, sequenced in a study of immune evolution from preneoplasia to lung adenocarcinoma. Method: immunoSEQ multiplex PCR; TCRdb's copy keeps in-frame clones and lacks some. The table has fewer than 7,500 clones, roughly 75% seen once. The sequenced sample was FFPE lung adenocarcinoma in situ tissue. Every receptor here comes from a donor at least 70 years old with lung adenocarcinoma.

This clone has more than one count but fewer than ten. CDR3 DNA sequence: TGTGCCAGCACTAAGGACAGGGCTTATGGCTACACCTTC. Translated: CASTKDRAYGYTF. The V and J genes are TRBV6-1 and TRBJ1-2, with TRBD1 identical over 8 bases. The CDR3 sequence is 13 residues long. Germline values: CDR1 MNHNS, CDR2 SASEGT. V lost 7 bases to trimming and J lost 5 bases; unmatched junction nucleotides: 6.

V usage is TRBV6-5 and J usage is TRBJ1-3, with 10 bases that match TRBD1. J lost 4 bases, V lost 8 bases, and 5 bases had no gene match. This CDR3 spans 14 amino acids. From germline, CDR1 is MNHEY and CDR2 SVGAGI. In nucleotides, the CDR3 is TGTGCCAGCTATAGACAGGGGGCGGGAAACACCATATATTTT. Protein product: CASYRQGAGNTIYF.

V gene TRBV9 combines with J gene TRBJ2-7; D may match TRBD1 or TRBD2 (5 bases each). V was clipped by 4 bases and J by 6 bases, with 17 bases between them. The CDR3 is made up of 14 amino acids. The germline CDR1 and CDR2 sequences are SGDLS and YYNGEE. The CDR3 bases are TGTGCCAGCAGCCTCCGGGACCTCGAGGGCGAGCAGTACTTC. Translated: CASSLRDLEGEQYF.

This clone has a handful of counts. This chain links TRBV11-2 with TRBJ2-2, with unresolved D. The length of the CDR3 is 14 residues. V was clipped by 1 base and J by 4 bases, with 7 bases between them. In germline, CDR1 is SGHAT, CDR2 FQNNGV. The CDR3 here is CASSLVGLTGELFF. The CDR3 DNA reads TGTGCCAGCAGCTTAGTAGGCCTCACCGGGGAGCTGTTTTTT.

In its sample, this clone was seen a few times. The rearrangement joins TRBV14 to TRBJ2-7; D may correspond to TRBD1 or TRBD2 (6 bases each). Germline V gives CDR1 SGHDN, CDR2 FVKESK. Trimming shortened V by 0 bases and J by 6 bases, and 12 bases separated the two germline ends. CDR3 length equals 14 residues. For the CDR3, the DNA is TGTGCCAGCAGCCAAGATGGGGGGCCCGTCGAGCAGTACTTC. Amino acids: CASSQDGGPVEQYF.

This sequence joins TRBV20-1 and TRBJ2-7; D remains ambiguous. Deletions cut 3 bases from V and 1 base from J, with 4 bases between. CDR1 is DFQATT, CDR2 SNEGSKA, per germline (reference sequence). This CDR3 is built from 11 residues. DNA for the CDR3: TGCAGTGCTAGGCTTTCCTACGAGCAGTACTTC. It is translated as CSARLSYEQYF.

A single count supports this clone. The chain has TRBV19 and TRBJ1-1; possible D gene TRBD1, 6 bases. Per germline, CDR1 LNHDA and CDR2 SQIVND (reference sequence). This CDR3 spans 12 amino acids. V lost 10 bases and J lost 1, with 10 bases in between. The CDR3: CATSDRNTEAFF. CDR3 DNA: TGTGCCACCTCGGACAGGAACACTGAAGCTTTCTTT.

The genes are TRBV7-2 and TRBJ2-3; TRBD1 matches 10 bases. V shed 5 bases and J 5 bases; nucleotides not matched to a gene: 4. The CDR3 extends over 14 amino acids. Germline-derived CDR1 and CDR2 are SGHTA and FQGNSA. The CDR3 DNA follows: TGTGCCAGCAGCCAGGACAGGGGGAGAGATACGCAGTATTTT. This codes for CASSQDRGRDTQYF.

The V and J genes are TRBV6-6 and TRBJ2-7; unclear D gene. V was cut by 9 bases and J by 3 bases, with 9 bases left in between. CDR1 MNHNY and CDR2 SVGAGI come from the germline V gene (reference sequence). The CDR3 has 11 residues. CDR3 protein: CARLQFYEQYV. CDR3 DNA: TGTGCCAGATTACAGTTCTACGAGCAGTACGTC.

The CDR3 DNA follows: TGTGCCAGCAGCCAAGGGCTAGCGGGAGATACGCAGTATTTT. The encoded protein is CASSQGLAGDTQYF. V is TRBV14 and J is TRBJ2-3, with 8 nucleotides matching TRBD2. The germline CDR1 and CDR2 sequences are SGHDN and FVKESK. CDR3 length: 14 amino acids. Germline trimming cut 1 base from V and 5 bases from J; bases unmatched to any gene: 2.

V is TRBV5-4 and J is TRBJ2-3, with D unclear. The CDR3 has 15 amino acids. V was pared by 2 bases and J by 0 bases, with 10 bases between. Germline CDR1 reads SGHNT; CDR2 reads YYREEE (reference sequence). The CDR3 sequence: CASSFGRPSTDTQYF. Written as DNA, the CDR3 is TGTGCCAGCAGCTTCGGCCGCCCTAGCACAGATACGCAGTATTTT.

The rearrangement uses TRBV28 and TRBJ1-2, with unresolved D. V was shortened by 0 bases and J by 5 bases, with 7 bases between the two germline ends. Looked up from germline, CDR1 is MDHEN and CDR2 is SYDVKM. CDR3 length: 13 amino acids. The CDR3 here is CASSLWRVYGYTF. CDR3 DNA: TGTGCCAGCAGTTTATGGAGGGTGTATGGCTACACCTTC.

V and J are TRBV5-1 and TRBJ2-2, with 10 bases matching TRBD2. The CDR3 extends over 18 amino acids. Germline V lookup: CDR1 SGHRS, CDR2 YFSETQ. The J segment lost 5 bases and the V segment lost 1 base, leaving 11 bases of the junction unmatched. CDR3 nucleotide sequence: TGCGCCAGCAGCTTGTCACTAGCGGGGAATTCTAAGACCGGGGAGCTGTTTTTT. This sequence encodes CASSLSLAGNSKTGELFF.

J is TRBJ1-4 and V is TRBV6-1; D possibly corresponds to TRBD1 (5 bases). Trimming cost V 4 bases and J 0 bases, with 9 bases left between them. Per germline, CDR1 MNHNS and CDR2 SASEGT. The CDR3 contains 15 residues. The CDR3 coding sequence is TGTGCCAGCAGTGGGGGGGGTGCAACTAATGAAAAACTGTTTTTT. This translates into CASSGGGATNEKLFF.

For the CDR3, the DNA is TGTGCCAGCAGCCGACCCGGGGGGCGTGGGGAGACCCAGTACTTC. Residues: CASSRPGGRGETQYF. The rearrangement joins TRBV7-9 to TRBJ2-5, with TRBD2 as a possible D gene (7 bases). The CDR3 has 15 amino acids. The V end was cut by 5 bases, the J end by 5 bases, with 18 bases between. Per germline, CDR1 SEHNR and CDR2 FQNEAQ (reference sequence).

The chain joins TRBV27 to TRBJ2-3; the D is unclear. The germline gives CDR1 MNHEY, CDR2 SMNVEV (reference sequence). The V end lost 6 bases, the J end lost 6 bases, and 13 bases lay between the germline ends. The CDR3 is 13 amino acids. The CDR3 DNA follows: TGTGCCAGCAGATCCCCCTCCTGGGATACGCAGTATTTT. Its translation is CASRSPSWDTQYF.

As DNA, the CDR3 is TGTGCCAGCAGCCAAGATCTGATTCTAGGGGGGACTAGCGAGAGCTCCTACGAGCAGTACTTC. Its translation is CASSQDLILGGTSESSYEQYF. The chain has TRBV4-2 and TRBJ2-7; 10 nucleotides match TRBD2. V shed 0 bases and J 0 bases; nucleotides not matched to a gene: 17. The CDR3 covers 21 residues. CDR1 is LGHNA, CDR2 YNFKEQ, per germline.

This clone was observed once. The rearrangement joins TRBV5-1 to TRBJ2-1; 15 nucleotides match TRBD2. This CDR3 contains 18 residues. J lost 3 bases, V lost 0 bases, and 4 bases had no gene match. CDR1 SGHRS and CDR2 YFSETQ come from the germline V gene. The CDR3 is CASSLGTSGRVDYNEQFF. In DNA, the CDR3 is TGCGCCAGCAGCTTGGGGACTAGCGGGAGGGTAGACTACAATGAGCAGTTCTTC.

The rearrangement joins TRBV5-4 to TRBJ2-5; TRBD2 agrees at 7 bases. Germline CDR1 is SGHNT and CDR2 is YYREEE (reference sequence). This CDR3 is built from 14 residues. Unmatched junction bases numbered 5, after V lost 4 bases and J lost 2 bases. The DNA of the CDR3 is TGTGCCAGCAGCAGGGGCGGGAGACAAGAGACCCAGTACTTC. This gives the protein CASSRGGRQETQYF.

The chain links TRBV18 to TRBJ1-3; D not certain. Between the trimmed V and J ends, which lost 5 bases and 0 bases, there was a span of 11 bases. Germline-derived CDR1 and CDR2 are KGHSH and LQKENI. The CDR3 sequence is 15 residues long. The CDR3 spells CASSDEPLSGNTIYF. The CDR3 nucleotides read TGTGCCAGCTCAGACGAGCCCCTCTCTGGAAACACCATATATTTT. The whole variable domain, remainder taken from reference TRBV18 and TRBJ1-3, is NAGVMQNPRHLVRRRGQEARLRCSPMKGHSHVYWYRQLPEEGLKFMVYLQKENIIDESGMPKERFSAEFPKEGPSILRIQQVVRGDSAAYFCASSDEPLSGNTIYFGEGSWLTVV.

The chain combines TRBV28 with TRBJ2-3; a weak D match, TRBD2 (6 bases). This CDR3 contains 19 residues. The germline V gene has CDR1 MDHEN and CDR2 SYDVKM. The V gene lost 5 bases and the J gene lost 2 bases, with 26 bases spanning the gap. CDR3 DNA sequence: TGTGCCAGCAGTCTTCAGGGAGGTCTGACCCCCGGGAACACAGATACGCAGTATTTT. Encoded protein: CASSLQGGLTPGNTDTQYF.

V and J are TRBV6-1 and TRBJ2-1; TRBD1 matches at 10 bases. Looked up from germline, CDR1 is MNHNS and CDR2 is SASEGT. CDR3 length equals 17 residues. Trimming removed 4 bases from V and 13 bases from J; junction bases left unmatched: 19. CDR3 sequence (DNA): TGTGCCAGCAGTGGGATTTCCGGGACAGGGGCGACCACCCGCCAGTTCTTC. It translates to CASSGISGTGATTRQFF.

J is TRBJ2-5 and V is TRBV30; D is undetermined. In germline, CDR1 is GTSNPN, CDR2 SVGIG (reference sequence). This CDR3 comprises 14 residues. V was pared by 5 bases and J by 4 bases, with 17 bases between. CDR3 nucleotides: TGTGCCTGGTCCACGGGCGGCCCATCAGAGACCCAGTACTTC. This encodes CAWSTGGPSETQYF.

The CDR3 is CASSEYMGQGAPEQYF. The CDR3 region has the DNA TGTGCCAGCAGTGAATATATGGGACAGGGGGCGCCCGAGCAGTACTTC. The chain combines TRBV25-1 with TRBJ2-7; TRBD1 aligns across 12 bases. J gave up 6 bases and V 0 bases, and 6 bases lay outside the gene matches. This CDR3 is built from 16 residues. The germline V gene has CDR1 MGHDK and CDR2 SYGVNS.

The V gene is TRBV29-1, the J gene TRBJ2-3, with a tentative D call TRBD1 (6 bases). V was pared by 4 bases and J by 0 bases, with 11 bases between. Germline assignment: CDR1 SQVTM and CDR2 ANQGSEA. This CDR3 has 14 residues. The CDR3 DNA is TGCAGCGTTGCACCGGGACAAAGCACAGATACGCAGTATTTT. This translates into CSVAPGQSTDTQYF.

The chain uses TRBV10-1 and TRBJ1-1; D is unresolved. Trimming took 4 bases from V and 0 from J, leaving 6 bases between them. Germline V gene lookup returns CDR1 WNHNN and CDR2 SYGVQD (reference sequence). The CDR3 is 13 amino acids. CDR3 protein: CASSGQLNTEAFF. CDR3 nucleotide sequence: TGCGCCAGCAGTGGGCAGTTGAACACTGAAGCTTTCTTT.

This clone was counted a few times. The chain employs TRBV18 and TRBJ1-1; no clear D gene. The CDR3 loop spans 15 amino acids. From germline, CDR1 is KGHSH and CDR2 LQKENI. Deletions cut 3 bases from V and 4 bases from J, with 15 bases between. The CDR3: CASSPSTTKGTEAFF. The CDR3 DNA reads as TGTGCCAGCTCACCGTCTACGACCAAGGGCACTGAAGCTTTCTTT.

The chain employs TRBV7-9 and TRBJ2-1, with a tentative D call TRBD2 (6 bases). Germline CDR1 is SEHNR and CDR2 is FQNEAQ (reference sequence). V lost 5 bases and J lost 6, with 17 bases in between. The CDR3 is 15 amino acids. CDR3 bases: TGTGCCAGCAGCCTTCTAGCGAGAAATATCAATGAGCAGTTCTTC. It codes for CASSLLARNINEQFF.

This clone was observed a handful of times. The rearrangement uses TRBV29-1 and TRBJ2-3, with 12 bases lining up with TRBD2. Trimming at V came to 6 bases and at J to 2 bases, leaving 9 bases not matched to a gene. The CDR3 is 16 amino acids. The germline V gene encodes CDR1 SQVTM and CDR2 ANQGSEA. This chain's CDR3 is CSVARLAGDFTDTQYF. The DNA of the CDR3 is TGCAGCGTAGCTCGACTAGCGGGGGACTTCACAGATACGCAGTATTTT.